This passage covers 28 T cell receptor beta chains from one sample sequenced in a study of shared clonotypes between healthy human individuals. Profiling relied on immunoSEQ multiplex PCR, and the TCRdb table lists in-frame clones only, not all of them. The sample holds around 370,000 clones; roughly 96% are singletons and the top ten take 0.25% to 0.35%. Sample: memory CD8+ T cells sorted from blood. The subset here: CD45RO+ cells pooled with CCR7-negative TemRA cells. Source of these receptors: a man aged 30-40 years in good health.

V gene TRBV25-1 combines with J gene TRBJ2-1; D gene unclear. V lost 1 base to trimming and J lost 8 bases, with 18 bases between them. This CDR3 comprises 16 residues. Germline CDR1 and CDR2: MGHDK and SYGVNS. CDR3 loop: CASSELAAGLEDEQFF. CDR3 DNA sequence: TGTGCCAGCAGTGAATTGGCCGCCGGCCTTGAGGATGAGCAGTTCTTC.

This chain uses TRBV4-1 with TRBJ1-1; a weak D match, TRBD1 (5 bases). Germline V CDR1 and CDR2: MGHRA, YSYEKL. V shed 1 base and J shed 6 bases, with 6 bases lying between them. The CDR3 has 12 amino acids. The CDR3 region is CASSQGGAEAFF. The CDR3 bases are TGCGCCAGCAGCCAAGGGGGGGCTGAAGCTTTCTTT.

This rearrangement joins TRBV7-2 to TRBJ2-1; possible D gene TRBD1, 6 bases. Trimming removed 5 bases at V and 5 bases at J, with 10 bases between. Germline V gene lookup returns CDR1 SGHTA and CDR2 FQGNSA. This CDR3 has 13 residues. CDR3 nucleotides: TGTGCCAGCAGCCGAAACAGGGACAATGAGCAGTTCTTC. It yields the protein CASSRNRDNEQFF.

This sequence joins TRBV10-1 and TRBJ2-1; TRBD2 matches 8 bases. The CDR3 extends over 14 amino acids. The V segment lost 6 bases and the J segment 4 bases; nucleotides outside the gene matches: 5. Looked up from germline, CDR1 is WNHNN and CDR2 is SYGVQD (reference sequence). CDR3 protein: CASSSGLVYNEQFF. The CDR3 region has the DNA TGCGCCAGCAGCTCGGGACTAGTGTACAATGAGCAGTTCTTC.

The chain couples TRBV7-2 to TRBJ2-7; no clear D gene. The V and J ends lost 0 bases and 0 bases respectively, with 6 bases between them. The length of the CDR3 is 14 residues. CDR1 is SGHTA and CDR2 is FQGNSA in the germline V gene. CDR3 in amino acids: CASSLAGFSYEQYF. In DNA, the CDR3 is TGTGCCAGCAGCTTAGCTGGTTTCTCCTACGAGCAGTACTTC.

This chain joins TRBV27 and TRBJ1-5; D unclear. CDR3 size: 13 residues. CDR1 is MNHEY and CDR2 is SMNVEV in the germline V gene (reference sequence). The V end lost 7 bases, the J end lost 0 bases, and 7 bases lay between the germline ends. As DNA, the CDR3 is TGTGCCAGCAACCTCTATAGCAATCAGCCCCAGCATTTT. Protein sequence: CASNLYSNQPQHF.

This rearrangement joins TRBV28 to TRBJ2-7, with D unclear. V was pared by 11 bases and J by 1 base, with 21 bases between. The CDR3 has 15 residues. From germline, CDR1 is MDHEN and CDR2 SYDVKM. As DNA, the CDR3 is TGTGCCTGCACCCCCCTTTTATCGTTTTCCTACGAGCAGTACTTC. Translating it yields CACTPLLSFSYEQYF.

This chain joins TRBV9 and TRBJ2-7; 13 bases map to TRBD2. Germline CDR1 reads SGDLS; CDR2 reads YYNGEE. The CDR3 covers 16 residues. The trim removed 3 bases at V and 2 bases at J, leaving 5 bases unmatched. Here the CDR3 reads CASSAGLAGRAYEQYF. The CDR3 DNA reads TGTGCCAGCAGCGCGGGACTAGCGGGAAGAGCCTACGAGCAGTACTTC. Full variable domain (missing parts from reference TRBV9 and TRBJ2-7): DSGVTQTPKHLITATGQRVTLRCSPRSGDLSVYWYQQSLDQGLQFLIQYYNGEERAKGNILERFSAQQFPDLHSELNLSSLELGDSALYFCASSAGLAGRAYEQYFGPGTRLTVT.

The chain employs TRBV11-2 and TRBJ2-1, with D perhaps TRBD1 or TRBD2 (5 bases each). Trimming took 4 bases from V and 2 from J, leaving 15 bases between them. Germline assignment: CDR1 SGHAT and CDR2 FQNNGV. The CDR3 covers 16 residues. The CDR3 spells CASSSTGLTAYNEQFF. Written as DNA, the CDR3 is TGTGCCAGCAGCTCCACGGGGCTTACGGCCTACAATGAGCAGTTCTTC. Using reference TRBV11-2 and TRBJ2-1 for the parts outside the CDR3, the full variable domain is EAGVAQSPRYKIIEKRQSVAFWCNPISGHATLYWYQQILGQGPKLLIQFQNNGVVDDSQLPKDRFSAERLKGVDSTLKIQPAKLEDSAVYLCASSSTGLTAYNEQFFGPGTRLTVL.

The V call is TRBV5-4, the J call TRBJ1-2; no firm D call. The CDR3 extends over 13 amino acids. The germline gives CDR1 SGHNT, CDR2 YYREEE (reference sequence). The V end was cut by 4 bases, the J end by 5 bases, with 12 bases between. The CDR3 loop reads CASSGGSGYGYTF. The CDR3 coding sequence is TGTGCCAGCAGCGGCGGTTCGGGGTATGGCTACACCTTC.

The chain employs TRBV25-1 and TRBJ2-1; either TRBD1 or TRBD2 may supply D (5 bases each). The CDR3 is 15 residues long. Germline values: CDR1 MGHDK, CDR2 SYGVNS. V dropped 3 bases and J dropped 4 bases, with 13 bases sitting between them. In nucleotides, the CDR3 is TGTGCCAGCAGTGAGAACAGGTGGGGGTACAATGAGCAGTTCTTC. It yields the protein CASSENRWGYNEQFF. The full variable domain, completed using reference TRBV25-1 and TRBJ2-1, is EADIYQTPRYLVIGTGKKITLECSQTMGHDKMYWYQQDPGMELHLIHYSYGVNSTEKGDLSSESTVSRIRTEHFPLTLESARPSHTSQYLCASSENRWGYNEQFFGPGTRLTVL.

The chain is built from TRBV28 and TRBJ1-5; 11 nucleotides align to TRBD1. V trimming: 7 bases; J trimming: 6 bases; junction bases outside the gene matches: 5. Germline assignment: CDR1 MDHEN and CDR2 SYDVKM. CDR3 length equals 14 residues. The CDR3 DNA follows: TGTGCCAGCAACCCCGGGACAGGGGGTCAGCCCCAGCATTTT. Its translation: CASNPGTGGQPQHF.

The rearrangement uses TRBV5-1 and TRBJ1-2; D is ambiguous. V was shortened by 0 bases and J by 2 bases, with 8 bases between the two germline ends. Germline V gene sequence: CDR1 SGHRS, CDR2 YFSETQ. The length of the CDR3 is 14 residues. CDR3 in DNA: TGCGCCAGCAGCTTGGAGGGCGGAAACTATGGCTACACCTTC. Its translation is CASSLEGGNYGYTF.

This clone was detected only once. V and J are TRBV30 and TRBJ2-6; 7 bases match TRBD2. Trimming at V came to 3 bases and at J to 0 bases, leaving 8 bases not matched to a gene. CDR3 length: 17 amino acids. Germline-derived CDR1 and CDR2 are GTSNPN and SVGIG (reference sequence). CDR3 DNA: TGTGCCTGGAGGCCTAGACTAGCCCTCTCTGGGGCCAACGTCCTGACTTTC. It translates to CAWRPRLALSGANVLTF. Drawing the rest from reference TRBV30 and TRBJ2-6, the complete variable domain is SQTIHQWPATLVQPVGSPLSLECTVEGTSNPNLYWYRQAAGRGLQLLFYSVGIGQISSEVPQNLSASRPQDRQFILSSKKLLLSDSGFYLCAWRPRLALSGANVLTFGAGSRLTVL.

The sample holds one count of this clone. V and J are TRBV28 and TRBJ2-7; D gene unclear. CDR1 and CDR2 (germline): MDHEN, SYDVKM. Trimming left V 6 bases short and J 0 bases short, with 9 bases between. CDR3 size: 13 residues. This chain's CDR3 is CASSGSPSYEQYF. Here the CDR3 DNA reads TGTGCCAGCAGCGGGTCCCCCTCCTACGAGCAGTACTTC.

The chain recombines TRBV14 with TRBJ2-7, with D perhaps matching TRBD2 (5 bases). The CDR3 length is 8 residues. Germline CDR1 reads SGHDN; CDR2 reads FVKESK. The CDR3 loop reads CGGIEQYF. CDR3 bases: TGTGGAGGGATCGAGCAGTACTTC.

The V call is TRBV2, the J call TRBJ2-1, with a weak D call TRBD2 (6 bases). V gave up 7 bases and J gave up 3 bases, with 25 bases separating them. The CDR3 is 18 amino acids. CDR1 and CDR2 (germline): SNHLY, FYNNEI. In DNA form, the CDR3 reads TGTGCCAGCACCACAGCGCTGTTTGCGGGAAGGATCTACAATGAGCAGTTCTTC. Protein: CASTTALFAGRIYNEQFF.

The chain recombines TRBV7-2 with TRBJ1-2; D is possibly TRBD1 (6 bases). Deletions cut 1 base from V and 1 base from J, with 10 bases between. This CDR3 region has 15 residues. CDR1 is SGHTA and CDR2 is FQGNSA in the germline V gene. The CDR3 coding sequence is TGTGCCAGCAGCTTAGGGGGGGCAGTTAACTATGGCTACACCTTC. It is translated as CASSLGGAVNYGYTF.

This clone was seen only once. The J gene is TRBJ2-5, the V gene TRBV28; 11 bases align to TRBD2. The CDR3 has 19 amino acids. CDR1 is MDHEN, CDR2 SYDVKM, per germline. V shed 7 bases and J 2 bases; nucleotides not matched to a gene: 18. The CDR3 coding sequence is TGTGCCAGCACCCCGAGGACTAGCGGGTTAAGGTTGGGGCAAGAGACCCAGTACTTC. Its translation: CASTPRTSGLRLGQETQYF. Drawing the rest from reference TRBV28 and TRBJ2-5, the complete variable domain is DVKVTQSSRYLVKRTGEKVFLECVQDMDHENMFWYRQDPGLGLRLIYFSYDVKMKEKGDIPEGYSVSREKKERFSLILESASTNQTSMYLCASTPRTSGLRLGQETQYFGPGTRLLVL.

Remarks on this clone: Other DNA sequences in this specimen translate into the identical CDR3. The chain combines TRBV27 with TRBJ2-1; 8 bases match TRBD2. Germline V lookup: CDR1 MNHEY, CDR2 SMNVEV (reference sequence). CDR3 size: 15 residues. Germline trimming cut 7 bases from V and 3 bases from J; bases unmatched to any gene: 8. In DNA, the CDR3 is TGTGCCAGCACCCCCCGACTAGCGCTCTACAATGAGCAGTTCTTC. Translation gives CASTPRLALYNEQFF.

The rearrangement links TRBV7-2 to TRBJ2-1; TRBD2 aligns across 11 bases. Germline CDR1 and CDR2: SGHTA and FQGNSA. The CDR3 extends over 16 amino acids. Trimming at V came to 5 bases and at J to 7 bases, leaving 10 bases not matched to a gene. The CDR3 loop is CASSLGGSGRGNEQFF. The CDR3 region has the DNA TGTGCCAGCAGCCTCGGGGGTAGCGGGAGGGGTAATGAGCAGTTCTTC.

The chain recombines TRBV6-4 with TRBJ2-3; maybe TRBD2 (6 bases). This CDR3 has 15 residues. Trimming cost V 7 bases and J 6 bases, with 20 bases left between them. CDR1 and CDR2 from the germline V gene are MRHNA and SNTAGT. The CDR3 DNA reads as TGTGCCAGCACCCACGGGGGTGTGGGTGCGGATACGCAGTATTTT. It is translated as CASTHGGVGADTQYF.

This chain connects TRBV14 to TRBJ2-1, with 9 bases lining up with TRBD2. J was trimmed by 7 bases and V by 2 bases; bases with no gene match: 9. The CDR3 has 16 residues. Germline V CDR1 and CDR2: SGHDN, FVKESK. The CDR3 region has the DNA TGTGCCAGCAGCCAAATCCCGGGACTAGCAGCTAATGAGCAGTTCTTC. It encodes CASSQIPGLAANEQFF.

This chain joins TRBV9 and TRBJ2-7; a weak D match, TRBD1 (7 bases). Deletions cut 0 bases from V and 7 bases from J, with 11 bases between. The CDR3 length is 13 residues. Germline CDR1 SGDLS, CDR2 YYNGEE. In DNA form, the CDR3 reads TGTGCCAGCAGCGTAGAGACAGGGAGGGAGCAGTACTTC. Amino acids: CASSVETGREQYF.

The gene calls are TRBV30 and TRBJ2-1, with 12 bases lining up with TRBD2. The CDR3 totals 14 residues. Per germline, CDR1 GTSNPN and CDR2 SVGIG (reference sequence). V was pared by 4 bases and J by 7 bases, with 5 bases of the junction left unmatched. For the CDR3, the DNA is TGTGCCTGGATTCCAGGACTAGCGGGGAATGAGCAGTTCTTC. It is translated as CAWIPGLAGNEQFF.

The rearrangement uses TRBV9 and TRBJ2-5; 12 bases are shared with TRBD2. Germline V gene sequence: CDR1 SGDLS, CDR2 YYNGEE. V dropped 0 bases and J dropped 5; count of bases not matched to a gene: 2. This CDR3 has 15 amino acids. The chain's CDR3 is CASSVASGRAETQYF. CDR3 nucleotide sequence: TGTGCCAGCAGCGTAGCTAGCGGGAGGGCCGAGACCCAGTACTTC.

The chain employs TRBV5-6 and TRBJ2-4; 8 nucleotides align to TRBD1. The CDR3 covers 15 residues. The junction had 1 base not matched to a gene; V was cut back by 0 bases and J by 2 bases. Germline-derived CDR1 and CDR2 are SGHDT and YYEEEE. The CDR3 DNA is TGTGCCAGCAGCTTGGGCAGGGGGCCCAAAAACATTCAGTACTTC. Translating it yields CASSLGRGPKNIQYF.

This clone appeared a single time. The CDR3 is CASSPLGRPQETQYF. The CDR3 DNA reads as TGTGCCAGCAGTCCTCTGGGGAGGCCCCAAGAGACCCAGTACTTC. The gene calls are TRBV28 and TRBJ2-5; TRBD2 might be the D (6 bases). V was shortened by 5 bases and J by 1 base, with 14 bases between the two germline ends. In germline, CDR1 is MDHEN, CDR2 SYDVKM. The CDR3 contains 15 residues.